A selection of T cell receptor beta chains follows, all from one sample in a study of metastatic and nonmetastatic thyroid tumors. MiXCR reprocessed the PCR reads for TCRdb. The sample carries roughly 7,800 clones, around 30% recorded once. The sequenced sample was tumor tissue. These receptors were taken from a male donor with papillary thyroid cancer or a benign thyroid nodule (not recorded which). Some clones in this sample may be carry-over from other donors' samples. Each CDR3 is given with its conserved first and last residue. D genes are given only for firm matches. Where a row states a size, it is once, few, many or the class of an expanded clone; other rows omit it.

V gene	J gene	D gene	clone size	CDR3 protein	CDR3 DNA
TRBV12-3/TRBV12-4	TRBJ2-7	-	few	CASSLRGGGEQYF	TGTGCCAGCAGTTTGAGGGGGGGCGGTGAGCAGTACTTC
TRBV28	TRBJ2-7	TRBD2	few	CASSSWTSSYEQYF	TGTGCCAGCAGTTCATGGACTAGTTCCTACGAGCAGTACTTC
TRBV28	TRBJ2-5	TRBD1	-	CASSPRQGLKTQYF	TGTGCCAGCAGTCCCCGACAGGGGTTAAAGACCCAGTACTTC
TRBV7-2	TRBJ1-6	-	-	CASSLGGAASPLHF	TGTGCCAGCAGCTTGGGGGGGGCAGCTTCACCCCTCCACTTT
TRBV30	TRBJ2-1	-	-	CAWKRLHEQFF	TGTGCCTGGAAAAGGTTGCATGAGCAGTTCTTC
TRBV6-1	TRBJ2-7	-	few	CASSEYAGPYEQYF	TGTGCCAGCAGTGAATACGCAGGGCCCTACGAGCAGTACTTC
TRBV5-1	TRBJ1-1	-	-	CASSVLPRGMNTEAFF	TGCGCCAGCAGCGTCCTCCCTCGGGGCATGAACACTGAAGCTTTCTTT
TRBV2	TRBJ1-4	TRBD1	-	CASSDHRGQEKLFF	TGTGCCAGCAGTGATCACAGGGGGCAGGAAAAACTGTTTTTT
TRBV28	TRBJ2-7	-	-	CASSPTWGSYEQYF	TGTGCCAGCAGTCCTACTTGGGGCTCCTACGAGCAGTACTTC
TRBV7-6	TRBJ2-1	-	many	CASSLVRPTSYNEQFF	TGTGCCAGCAGCTTAGTCAGACCCACCTCCTACAATGAGCAGTTCTTC
TRBV9	TRBJ2-1	-	-	CASSALGQGGDEQFF	TGTGCCAGCAGCGCCCTGGGGCAGGGTGGCGATGAGCAGTTCTTC
TRBV28	TRBJ2-7	-	few	CASSFGTEGYEQYF	TGTGCCAGCAGTTTCGGGACGGAGGGTTACGAGCAGTACTTC
TRBV18	TRBJ1-1	TRBD1	many	CASSPPVTGGLNTEAFF	TGTGCCAGCTCACCACCCGTGACAGGGGGCCTGAACACTGAAGCTTTCTTT
TRBV2	TRBJ1-2	-	-	CASTPTGAGNYGYTF	TGTGCCAGCACCCCCACGGGGGCAGGGAACTATGGCTACACCTTC
TRBV6-1	TRBJ1-5	-	-	CASSVTEDQPQHF	TGTGCCAGCAGTGTGACCGAGGACCAGCCCCAGCATTTT
TRBV6-1	TRBJ2-7	-	-	CASSEEVGPGPNYEQYF	TGTGCCAGCAGTGAAGAGGTGGGACCGGGCCCCAATTACGAGCAGTACTTC
TRBV11-2	TRBJ2-1	TRBD2	-	CASSRSTSGVYNEQFF	TGTGCCAGCAGTAGGAGCACTAGCGGGGTATACAATGAGCAGTTCTTC